This TCR beta chain was recorded in a study of T-cell reconstitution after alpha-beta-depleted transplantation in children. General study findings and limits: Newly made T cells mostly supplied T-cell counts and diversity one year after transplant. Roughly two months post-transplant, alpha-beta T cells reportedly originated from several hundred graft clones that had expanded. Some patients showed high day-60 TCRbeta diversity, which derived from surviving recipient T cells and thymic progenitors.

Trimming removed 3 bases from V and 2 bases from J, with 14 bases in between. The CDR3 contains 14 residues. Germline V gives CDR1 DFQATT, CDR2 SNEGSKA (reference sequence). Using unique molecular identifiers, the investigators prepared the TCRbeta library. In TCRdb, the PCR reads were re-called with MiXCR into one record per CDR3 protein. The sample contains tens of thousands of distinct CDR3 sequences, roughly 5.2% of which appear only once. At least ten counts were recorded for this clonotype. What it binds is unknown. The sample consisted of PBMCs, mostly from graft donor cells, taken 180 days after TCRalphabeta/CD19-depleted stem cell transplant. The genes are TRBV20-1 and TRBJ2-7; D is possibly TRBD2 (5 bases). The source is a boy in the first two years of life who had a stem cell transplant for acute myeloid leukemia, so the T cells may come from the graft donor. The CDR3 nucleotides read TGCAGTGCTAGTGTGGGGAGATTCCCCTACGAGCAGTACTTC. This gives the protein CSASVGRFPYEQYF.